This passage covers 16 T cell receptor beta chains from one sample sequenced in a study of blood T cell repertoires in COVID-19. The assay was immunoSEQ multiplex PCR, and TCRdb's table has in-frame clones only and misses some. The sample gives about 480,000 clones, less than 90% of which show up once; approximately 8% is in the top ten. The sequencing sample was made of PBMCs or T cells enriched from blood (not recorded which). The receptors here all came from a woman aged 55-70 years who had recovered from COVID-19.

The rearrangement uses TRBV13 and TRBJ2-7; 9 positions match TRBD1. In germline, CDR1 is PRHDT, CDR2 FYEKMQ (reference sequence). After removal of 5 bases from V and 1 base from J, the junction contained 12 bases not matched to a gene. The CDR3 sequence is 17 residues long. Written as DNA, the CDR3 is TGTGCCAGCAGCGCCCGAGGGACAGGGTTCAGATCCTACGAGCAGTACTTC. It is translated as CASSARGTGFRSYEQYF. The variable domain in full, with the rest retrieved from reference TRBV13 and TRBJ2-7, is AAGVIQSPRHLIKEKRETATLKCYPIPRHDTVYWYQQGPGQDPQFLISFYEKMQSDKGSIPDRFSAQQFSDYHSELNMSSLELGDSALYFCASSARGTGFRSYEQYFGPGTRLTVT.

Here the CDR3 reads CASSWTVGEQYV. The CDR3 bases are TGTGCCAGCAGTTGGACAGTGGGGGAGCAGTACGTC. The chain joins TRBV7-8 to TRBJ2-7, with TRBD1 as a possible D gene (6 bases). CDR1 and CDR2 (germline): SGHVS, FQNEAQ. The V end lost 6 bases, the J end lost 7 bases, and 13 bases lay between the germline ends. The CDR3 has 12 amino acids.

The chain couples TRBV6-5 to TRBJ1-6, with D tentatively TRBD1 (5 bases). This CDR3 has 15 residues. Germline V gene sequence: CDR1 MNHEY, CDR2 SVGAGI. V lost 4 bases and J 4 bases, leaving 11 bases between the germline ends. The CDR3 reads CASSLDTLYNSPLHF. The DNA for the CDR3 is TGTGCCAGCAGTTTGGACACACTTTATAATTCACCCCTCCACTTT.

The rearrangement joins TRBV5-1 to TRBJ2-7; possible D gene TRBD1, 6 bases. CDR1 is SGHRS and CDR2 is YFSETQ in the germline V gene. Between the trimmed V and J ends, which lost 4 bases and 6 bases, there was a span of 23 bases. There are 16 residues in the CDR3. In nucleotides, the CDR3 is TGCGCCAGCAGCCCCCCCCTGGGGCAGGGGATAGTCGAGCAGTACTTC. Its translation: CASSPPLGQGIVEQYF.

This clone was found once. This chain links TRBV7-9 with TRBJ2-4; D possibly corresponds to TRBD1 (5 bases). The CDR3 runs to 16 residues. The germline V gene encodes CDR1 SEHNR and CDR2 FQNEAQ (reference sequence). V lost 1 base, J lost 0 bases, and 10 bases lay in between. CDR3 bases: TGTGCCAGCAGCTTAGACAGGTTTTTAGCCAAAAACATTCAGTACTTC. Protein product: CASSLDRFLAKNIQYF.

The chain employs TRBV5-1 and TRBJ2-5, with D maybe TRBD1 (5 bases). Germline values: CDR1 SGHRS, CDR2 YFSETQ. The length of the CDR3 is 14 residues. The V end was cut by 5 bases, the J end by 2 bases, with 13 bases between. The CDR3 spells CASSRGRNQETQYF. The CDR3 DNA sequence: TGCGCCAGCAGTAGGGGCCGAAATCAAGAGACCCAGTACTTC.

In its sample, this clone was seen once. This chain links TRBV5-8 with TRBJ1-1, with 7 bases identical to TRBD1. The V gene end was trimmed by 4 bases and the J gene end by 1 base; junction bases not matched to a gene: 7. Germline V CDR1 and CDR2: SGHTS, YDEGEE. The CDR3 length is 15 residues. The CDR3 sequence is CASSIYRGPNTEAFF. The CDR3, as DNA: TGTGCCAGCAGCATATACAGGGGACCGAACACTGAAGCTTTCTTT.

The gene calls are TRBV19 and TRBJ2-7, with D possibly being TRBD1 (6 bases). Trimming removed 5 bases at V and 4 bases at J, with 12 bases between. Germline V gene data show CDR1 as LNHDA and CDR2 as SQIVND (reference sequence). The length of the CDR3 is 13 residues. CDR3 amino acids: CASSFGQKYEQYF. The CDR3 DNA follows: TGTGCCAGTAGTTTTGGACAGAAGTACGAGCAGTACTTC.

This sequence joins TRBV10-2 and TRBJ1-1; D uncertain. Germline CDR1 and CDR2: WSHSY and SAAADI. With 4 bases removed from V and 3 bases from J, the gap between germline ends came to 12 bases. The CDR3 extends over 14 amino acids. CDR3 residues: CASSVSTVDTEAFF. CDR3 bases: TGCGCCAGCAGTGTGTCCACGGTTGACACTGAAGCTTTCTTT.

This clone was recorded a few times. This chain's CDR3 is CASSKTGTDSPLHF. CDR3 DNA: TGTGCCAGCAGTAAAACCGGGACAGATTCACCCCTCCACTTT. This chain uses TRBV6-5 with TRBJ1-6, with TRBD1 matching 7 bases. Germline V CDR1 and CDR2: MNHEY, SVGAGI. With 5 bases clipped from V and 8 bases from J, the junction kept 6 bases outside the gene matches. CDR3 length: 14 amino acids.

The gene calls are TRBV30 and TRBJ1-6; 9 bases align to TRBD1. CDR1 and CDR2 from the germline V gene are GTSNPN and SVGIG (reference sequence). This CDR3 is built from 15 residues. The trim removed 4 bases at V and 2 bases at J, leaving 3 bases unmatched. Here the CDR3 DNA reads TGTGCCTGGAAAACAGGGGGCACCTATAATTCACCCCTCCACTTT. Its protein is CAWKTGGTYNSPLHF. Full variable domain (outside the CDR3, taken from reference TRBV30 and TRBJ1-6): SQTIHQWPATLVQPVGSPLSLECTVEGTSNPNLYWYRQAAGRGLQLLFYSVGIGQISSEVPQNLSASRPQDRQFILSSKKLLLSDSGFYLCAWKTGGTYNSPLHFGNGTRLTVT.

The count of this clone is one. V gene TRBV5-4 combines with J gene TRBJ1-5, with 8 positions matching TRBD1. V shed 5 bases and J 5 bases; nucleotides not matched to a gene: 6. Germline CDR1 is SGHNT and CDR2 is YYREEE (reference sequence). This CDR3 region has 14 residues. The CDR3 loop reads CASRRTGFDQPQHF. CDR3 bases: TGTGCCAGCAGGCGGACAGGGTTTGATCAGCCCCAGCATTTT. The full variable domain, rest sourced from reference TRBV5-4 and TRBJ1-5, is ETGVTQSPTHLIKTRGQQVTLRCSSQSGHNTVSWYQQALGQGPQFIFQYYREEENGRGNFPPRFSGLQFPNYSSELNVNALELDDSALYLCASRRTGFDQPQHFGDGTRLSIL.

This clone was observed once. The genes are TRBV10-3 and TRBJ2-7, with D possibly TRBD1 on 6 matching bases. Looked up from germline, CDR1 is ENHRY and CDR2 is SYGVKD. This CDR3 has 12 amino acids. V lost 7 bases to trimming and J lost 4 bases, with 11 bases between them. This chain's CDR3 is CAIIPQGYEQYV. Written as DNA, the CDR3 is TGTGCCATCATCCCACAGGGTTACGAGCAGTACGTC.

V is TRBV20-1 and J is TRBJ2-1; 8 bases fit TRBD1. The germline gives CDR1 DFQATT, CDR2 SNEGSKA (reference sequence). The length of the CDR3 is 13 residues. Trimming took 4 bases from V and 8 from J; bases not matched to a gene: 7. The CDR3 nucleotides are TGCAGTGCTACTGACAGGGGTCGCGATGAGCAGTTCTTC. Amino acid sequence: CSATDRGRDEQFF.

The chain links TRBV5-1 to TRBJ2-7, with 9 bases that match TRBD2. Per germline, CDR1 SGHRS and CDR2 YFSETQ. This CDR3 comprises 16 residues. V dropped 4 bases and J dropped 4; count of bases not matched to a gene: 12. This CDR3 is CASSAYIAGVGYEQYF. As DNA, the CDR3 is TGCGCCAGCAGCGCCTACATAGCGGGGGTAGGATACGAGCAGTACTTC.

This rearrangement joins TRBV5-1 to TRBJ1-1, with D hard to call. The CDR3 is made up of 14 amino acids. Per germline, CDR1 SGHRS and CDR2 YFSETQ. Trimming stripped 6 bases from V and 4 bases from J, with 16 bases between. The CDR3 region is CASTRSEGITEAFF. The CDR3, as DNA: TGCGCCAGCACCAGATCTGAGGGTATCACTGAAGCTTTCTTT.